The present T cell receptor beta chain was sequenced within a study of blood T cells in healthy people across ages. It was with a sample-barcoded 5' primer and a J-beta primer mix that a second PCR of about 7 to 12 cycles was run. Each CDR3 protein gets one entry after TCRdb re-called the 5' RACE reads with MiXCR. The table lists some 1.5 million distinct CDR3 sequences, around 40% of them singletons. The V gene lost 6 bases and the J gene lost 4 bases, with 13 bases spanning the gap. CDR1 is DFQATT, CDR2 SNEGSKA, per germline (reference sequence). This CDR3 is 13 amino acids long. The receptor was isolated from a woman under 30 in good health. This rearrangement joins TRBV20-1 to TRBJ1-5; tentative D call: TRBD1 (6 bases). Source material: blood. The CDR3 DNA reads TGCAGTGCAGAGGACAGAAGTAATCAGCCCCAGCATTTT. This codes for CSAEDRSNQPQHF.